The 31 T cell receptor beta chains below come from one sample, sequenced in a study of T cell responses to AZD1222 COVID-19 vaccine. Using immunoSEQ multiplex PCR, the repertoire was profiled, and TCRdb retains in-frame clones only, with some absent. The sample contains around 100,000 clones, around 94% of which appear only once. This specimen was peripheral blood, taken on day 0 of AZD1222 vaccination. The receptor source for this set is an adult in good health.

The rearrangement uses TRBV19 and TRBJ1-5, with 8 nucleotides matching TRBD1. J lost 5 bases, V lost 5 bases, and 5 bases had no gene match. CDR1 and CDR2 (germline): LNHDA, SQIVND (reference sequence). This CDR3 contains 14 residues. The CDR3 DNA reads as TGTGCCAGTAGTGGGGACAGGTTATATCAGCCCCAGCATTTT. This sequence encodes CASSGDRLYQPQHF.

This chain joins TRBV21-1 and TRBJ2-7; the D segment call TRBD2 is taken from the table without a DNA check. TRBV21-1 is reported as a pseudogene. The CDR3 extends over 16 amino acids. The CDR3 sequence: CASFNGKGRGSSPQYF. The CDR3 DNA follows: TGTGCCAGCTTCAACGGAAAGGGTCGGGGATCGTCGCCGCAGTACTTC.

The rearrangement joins TRBV7-3 to TRBJ1-1; the D is unclear. This CDR3 is built from 13 residues. Between the trimmed V and J ends, which lost 6 bases and 5 bases, there was a span of 13 bases. The germline CDR1 and CDR2 sequences are SGHTA and FQGTGA. The CDR3 nucleotides read TGTGCCAGCAGTGTAGAGAGGGAGACTGAAGCTTTCTTT. Translating it yields CASSVERETEAFF. Full variable domain (missing parts from reference TRBV7-3 and TRBJ1-1): GAGVSQTPSNKVTEKGKYVELRCDPISGHTALYWYRQSLGQGPEFLIYFQGTGAADDSGLPNDRFFAVRPEGSVSTLKIQRTERGDSAVYLCASSVERETEAFFGQGTRLTVV.

This chain joins TRBV7-2 and TRBJ2-7, with no clear D. The CDR3 is made up of 13 amino acids. V lost 3 bases to trimming and J lost 5 bases, with 11 bases between them. Germline V CDR1 and CDR2: SGHTA, FQGNSA. The DNA for the CDR3 is TGTGCCAGCAGCTTCGAGACACGTCACGAGCAGTACTTC. Amino acids: CASSFETRHEQYF.

J is TRBJ2-7 and V is TRBV28, with D possibly TRBD1 on 6 matching bases. Trimming shortened V by 8 bases and J by 2 bases, and 13 bases separated the two germline ends. The CDR3 spans 13 residues. Germline V gives CDR1 MDHEN, CDR2 SYDVKM. The CDR3: CASGRGHPYEQYF. CDR3 sequence (DNA): TGTGCCAGCGGCCGGGGACATCCCTACGAGCAGTACTTC.

This clone was counted a single time. The chain recombines TRBV4-1 with TRBJ1-2; D ambiguous. The CDR3 runs 15 residues. Trimming removed 2 bases from V and 4 bases from J, with 14 bases in between. From germline, CDR1 is MGHRA and CDR2 YSYEKL. The DNA of the CDR3 is TGCGCCAGCAGCCAATCAAATTCGCCGGGCTATGGCTACACCTTC. It yields the protein CASSQSNSPGYGYTF.

This chain joins TRBV2 and TRBJ1-6; TRBD1 matches 8 bases. The CDR3 is 15 residues long. V shed 6 bases, J shed 7 bases, and the junction held 8 bases outside the gene matches. The germline V gene encodes CDR1 SNHLY and CDR2 FYNNEI. CDR3 protein: CASRGLGQGNSPLHF. The CDR3 DNA reads TGTGCCAGCAGGGGCCTCGGACAGGGCAATTCACCCCTCCACTTT.

This clone was detected once. This chain links TRBV7-2 with TRBJ1-3; D uncertain. The CDR3 runs 12 residues. Between the trimmed V and J ends, which lost 4 bases and 0 bases, there was a span of 1 base. Germline lookup yields CDR1 SGHTA and CDR2 FQGNSA. The DNA for the CDR3 is TGTGCCAGCAGCTACTCTGGAAACACCATATATTTT. It translates to CASSYSGNTIYF.

The chain carries TRBV19 and TRBJ2-3; 12 bases fit TRBD1. Germline values: CDR1 LNHDA, CDR2 SQIVND (reference sequence). This CDR3 comprises 17 residues. V was clipped by 4 bases and J by 5 bases; unmatched bases: 10. The CDR3, as DNA: TGTGCCAGTAGTAGTAGGGACAGGGGGCTTTTCGAAGATACGCAGTATTTT. As protein: CASSSRDRGLFEDTQYF. Complete variable domain (other parts from reference TRBV19 and TRBJ2-3): DGGITQSPKYLFRKEGQNVTLSCEQNLNHDAMYWYRQDPGQGLRLIYYSQIVNDFQKGDIAEGYSVSREKKESFPLTVTSAQKNPTAFYLCASSSRDRGLFEDTQYFGPGTRLTVL.

This clone was counted between two and nine times. The genes are TRBV30 and TRBJ1-3; D is undetermined. Per germline, CDR1 GTSNPN and CDR2 SVGIG (reference sequence). The CDR3 runs to 13 residues. With 2 bases removed from V and 0 bases from J, the gap between germline ends came to 5 bases. CDR3 in amino acids: CAWSQVSGNTIYF. DNA of the CDR3: TGTGCCTGGAGTCAAGTCTCTGGAAACACCATATATTTT.

This rearrangement joins TRBV28 to TRBJ1-2; D call uncertain. V gave up 3 bases and J gave up 0 bases, with 11 bases separating them. The germline CDR1 and CDR2 sequences are MDHEN and SYDVKM. The CDR3 consists of 15 residues. For the CDR3, the DNA is TGTGCCAGCAGTTTCCGACGGATTACTAACTATGGCTACACCTTC. This gives the protein CASSFRRITNYGYTF.

V gene TRBV5-5 combines with J gene TRBJ2-5; D call uncertain. This CDR3 comprises 14 residues. Trimming stripped 0 bases from V and 5 bases from J, with 11 bases between. The germline gives CDR1 SGHKS, CDR2 YYEKEE (reference sequence). CDR3 residues: CASSLELLAETQYF. The CDR3, as DNA: TGTGCCAGCAGCTTGGAACTACTGGCCGAGACCCAGTACTTC.

The chain combines TRBV6-5 with TRBJ1-2; 10 bases agree with TRBD1. Unmatched junction bases numbered 6, after V lost 6 bases and J lost 8 bases. Germline loops: CDR1 MNHEY, CDR2 SVGAGI. CDR3 length: 13 residues. This CDR3 is CASSRTGGGGYTF. The CDR3 bases are TGTGCCAGCAGCAGGACAGGGGGTGGCGGCTACACCTTC.

The chain couples TRBV5-6 to TRBJ1-1; TRBD1 might be the D (5 bases). The V gene's germline CDR1 is SGHDT and CDR2 YYEEEE. Trimming pared 0 bases from V and 7 bases from J, leaving 7 bases between. CDR3 length: 12 amino acids. CDR3 sequence (DNA): TGTGCCAGCAGCTTGGGTGACAGTGAAGCTTTCTTT. It specifies CASSLGDSEAFF.

This chain connects TRBV30 to TRBJ2-7, with 7 bases lining up with TRBD1. This CDR3 contains 15 residues. Germline CDR1 GTSNPN, CDR2 SVGIG (reference sequence). J lost 5 bases, V lost 3 bases, and 13 bases had no gene match. Here the CDR3 DNA reads TGTGCCTGGAGCGTTAGGCGTTTACAGGGGAACGAGCAGTACTTC. Translated, it gives CAWSVRRLQGNEQYF. The variable domain in full, with the rest retrieved from reference TRBV30 and TRBJ2-7, is SQTIHQWPATLVQPVGSPLSLECTVEGTSNPNLYWYRQAAGRGLQLLFYSVGIGQISSEVPQNLSASRPQDRQFILSSKKLLLSDSGFYLCAWSVRRLQGNEQYFGPGTRLTVT.

The chain uses TRBV12-3 or TRBV12-4 and TRBJ2-7; D tentatively reads TRBD1 or TRBD2 (5 bases each). The length of the CDR3 is 13 residues. Trimming removed 3 bases at V and 5 bases at J, with 11 bases between. The CDR3 loop is CASSFFLGDEQYF. Written as DNA, the CDR3 is TGTGCCAGCAGTTTTTTTCTGGGGGACGAGCAGTACTTC.

The rearrangement joins TRBV6-5 to TRBJ2-2; 13 bases are a match to TRBD2. The CDR3 length is 15 residues. The germline V gene has CDR1 MNHEY and CDR2 SVGAGI. With V trimmed by 5 bases and J by 4 bases, 1 base remained unmatched. This CDR3 is CASSRLAGGTGELFF. CDR3 sequence (DNA): TGTGCCAGCAGTCGACTAGCGGGGGGCACCGGGGAGCTGTTTTTT.

V usage is TRBV5-1 and J usage is TRBJ1-2; 9 positions match TRBD1. The CDR3 is 14 amino acids. J was trimmed by 7 bases and V by 0 bases; bases with no gene match: 4. Germline V CDR1 and CDR2: SGHRS, YFSETQ. CDR3 DNA sequence: TGCGCCAGCAGCTTGGAAGGGACAGGGAGTGGCTACACCTTC. As protein: CASSLEGTGSGYTF.

CDR3 DNA sequence: TGTGCCAGCAGCTTAGGCGGTTGGGGGGGAAATCAGCCCCAGCATTTT. Translation gives CASSLGGWGGNQPQHF. This chain uses TRBV7-2 with TRBJ1-5; perhaps TRBD1 as D (5 bases). This CDR3 comprises 16 residues. V was trimmed by 1 base and J by 4 bases, leaving 14 bases between them. Germline V lookup: CDR1 SGHTA, CDR2 FQGNSA.

The CDR3 is CASSLPRDRGRQSYGYTF. CDR3 DNA sequence: TGTGCCAGCAGCTTGCCCCGGGACAGGGGTCGTCAATCCTATGGCTACACCTTC. This chain connects TRBV5-8 to TRBJ1-2; TRBD1 matches 10 bases. This CDR3 region has 18 residues. V was pared by 1 base and J by 4 bases, with 13 bases of the junction left unmatched. Germline CDR1 is SGHTS and CDR2 is YDEGEE.

In nucleotides, the CDR3 is TGTGCCAGCAGTTACACCACGGGGGGCACAGATACGCAGTATTTT. This translates into CASSYTTGGTDTQYF. This rearrangement joins TRBV6-5 to TRBJ2-3, with D possibly being TRBD2 (6 bases). V was pared by 2 bases and J by 1 base, with 10 bases between. Per germline, CDR1 MNHEY and CDR2 SVGAGI. CDR3 size: 15 residues.

V and J are TRBV7-2 and TRBJ1-3; D is possibly TRBD1 (5 bases). Trimming took 1 base from V and 0 from J, leaving 10 bases between them. CDR3 length: 16 amino acids. Germline lookup yields CDR1 SGHTA and CDR2 FQGNSA. DNA for the CDR3: TGTGCCAGCAGCTTAGAGGGGCAGATCTCTGGAAACACCATATATTTT. Its translation is CASSLEGQISGNTIYF.

V usage is TRBV5-6 and J usage is TRBJ2-3; the D is unclear. The V gene lost 0 bases and the J gene lost 4 bases, with 3 bases spanning the gap. CDR3 length: 12 residues. CDR1 is SGHDT, CDR2 YYEEEE, per germline. CDR3 in amino acids: CASSLVPDTQYF. CDR3 DNA: TGTGCCAGCAGCTTGGTTCCAGATACGCAGTATTTT.

The V call is TRBV5-1, the J call TRBJ1-6; D remains unclear. The germline V gene has CDR1 SGHRS and CDR2 YFSETQ. The CDR3 totals 17 residues. The V and J ends lost 1 base and 3 bases respectively, with 14 bases between them. In DNA form, the CDR3 reads TGCGCCAGCAGCTTGCTCCCGACCTCAGTCTATAATTCACCCCTCCACTTT. It is translated as CASSLLPTSVYNSPLHF.

The chain is built from TRBV9 and TRBJ2-7, with 9 bases identical to TRBD2. The CDR3 has 15 residues. Germline trimming cut 2 bases from V and 2 bases from J; bases unmatched to any gene: 5. The germline CDR1 and CDR2 sequences are SGDLS and YYNGEE. This chain's CDR3 is CASSVSSGTPYEQYF. For the CDR3, the DNA is TGTGCCAGCAGCGTTTCTAGCGGGACCCCCTACGAGCAGTACTTC.

The J gene is TRBJ1-5, the V gene TRBV13, with a possible D match to TRBD1 (5 bases). V was clipped by 3 bases and J by 3 bases, with 9 bases between them. In germline, CDR1 is PRHDT, CDR2 FYEKMQ (reference sequence). The CDR3 sequence is 14 residues long. The CDR3 region is CASSLGRLNQPQHF. As DNA, the CDR3 is TGTGCCAGCAGCTTGGGGCGGCTCAATCAGCCCCAGCATTTT. Combining the CDR3 with reference TRBV13 and TRBJ1-5 gives the whole variable domain AAGVIQSPRHLIKEKRETATLKCYPIPRHDTVYWYQQGPGQDPQFLISFYEKMQSDKGSIPDRFSAQQFSDYHSELNMSSLELGDSALYFCASSLGRLNQPQHFGDGTRLSIL.

This clone occurred a few times. This sequence joins TRBV27 and TRBJ1-1; TRBD1 is a possible D gene (6 bases). V was clipped by 5 bases and J by 5 bases, with 12 bases between them. The CDR3 spans 13 residues. Germline values: CDR1 MNHEY, CDR2 SMNVEV (reference sequence). CDR3 bases: TGTGCCAGCAGTCAATACAGGGAAACTGAAGCTTTCTTT. Translation: CASSQYRETEAFF.

This chain uses TRBV11-1 with TRBJ2-3, with 7 bases lining up with TRBD1. V was pared by 1 base and J by 3 bases, with 7 bases of the junction left unmatched. The CDR3 loop spans 16 amino acids. CDR1 SGHAT and CDR2 FQDESV come from the germline V gene (reference sequence). The CDR3 here is CASSLEGASPTDTQYF. In DNA, the CDR3 is TGTGCCAGCAGCTTAGAGGGGGCCTCTCCGACAGATACGCAGTATTTT.

The V and J genes are TRBV2 and TRBJ2-2, with TRBD1 as a possible D gene (6 bases). The CDR3 is 14 amino acids. V was cut by 8 bases and J by 0 bases, with 10 bases left in between. The germline V gene has CDR1 SNHLY and CDR2 FYNNEI. CDR3 sequence (DNA): TGTGCCAGCCAGACAGGAGCGAACACCGGGGAGCTGTTTTTT. Translating it yields CASQTGANTGELFF.

The chain joins TRBV27 to TRBJ2-5; D ambiguous. The CDR3 consists of 14 residues. The V and J ends lost 1 base and 4 bases respectively, with 10 bases between them. In germline, CDR1 is MNHEY, CDR2 SMNVEV (reference sequence). CDR3 protein: CASSLFPDGETQYF. The CDR3 coding sequence is TGTGCCAGCAGTTTATTCCCGGATGGAGAGACCCAGTACTTC.

The chain combines TRBV7-3 with TRBJ1-1; D perhaps matches TRBD1 (6 bases). Germline V CDR1 and CDR2: SGHTA, FQGTGA. Trimming shortened V by 2 bases and J by 4 bases, and 14 bases separated the two germline ends. This CDR3 comprises 15 residues. The CDR3 loop is CASSLSLGGGTEAFF. In DNA, the CDR3 is TGTGCCAGCAGCTTATCCCTAGGGGGGGGCACTGAAGCTTTCTTT.